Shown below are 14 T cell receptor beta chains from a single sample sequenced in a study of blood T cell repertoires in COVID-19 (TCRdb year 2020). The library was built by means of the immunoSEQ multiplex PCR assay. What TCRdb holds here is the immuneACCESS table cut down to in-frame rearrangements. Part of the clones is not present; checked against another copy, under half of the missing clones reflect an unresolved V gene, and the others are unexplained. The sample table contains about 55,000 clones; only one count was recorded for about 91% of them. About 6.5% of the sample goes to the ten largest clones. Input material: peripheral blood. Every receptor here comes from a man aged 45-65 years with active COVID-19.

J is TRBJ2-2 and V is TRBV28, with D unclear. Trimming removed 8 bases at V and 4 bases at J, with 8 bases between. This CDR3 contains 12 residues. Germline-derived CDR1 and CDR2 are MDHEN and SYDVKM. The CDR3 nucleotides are TGTGCCAGCGGGCAGACCACCGGGGAGCTGTTTTTT. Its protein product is CASGQTTGELFF.

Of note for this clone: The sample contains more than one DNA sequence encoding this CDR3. CDR3 sequence reads: CASSAGNTIYF. In DNA, the CDR3 is TGTGCCAGCAGTGCAGGGAACACCATATATTTT. The genes are TRBV2 and TRBJ1-3; D possibly corresponds to TRBD1 (5 bases). V was clipped by 4 bases and J by 7 bases, with 5 bases between them. The germline CDR1 and CDR2 sequences are SNHLY and FYNNEI. The CDR3 loop spans 11 amino acids.

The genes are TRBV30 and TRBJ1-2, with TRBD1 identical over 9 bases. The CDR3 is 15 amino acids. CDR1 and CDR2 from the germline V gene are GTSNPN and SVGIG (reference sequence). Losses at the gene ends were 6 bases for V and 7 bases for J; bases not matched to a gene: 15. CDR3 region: CACLGEGQGSLGYTF. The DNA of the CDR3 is TGTGCCTGTCTTGGAGAGGGACAGGGAAGCCTTGGCTACACCTTC. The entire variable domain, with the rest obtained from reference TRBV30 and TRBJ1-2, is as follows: SQTIHQWPATLVQPVGSPLSLECTVEGTSNPNLYWYRQAAGRGLQLLFYSVGIGQISSEVPQNLSASRPQDRQFILSSKKLLLSDSGFYLCACLGEGQGSLGYTFGSGTRLTVV.

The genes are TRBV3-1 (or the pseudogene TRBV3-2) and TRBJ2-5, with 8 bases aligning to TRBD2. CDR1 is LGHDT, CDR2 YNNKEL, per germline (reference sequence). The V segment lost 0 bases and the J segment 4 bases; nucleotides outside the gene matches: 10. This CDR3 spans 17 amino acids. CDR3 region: CASSQDLAGSARETQYF. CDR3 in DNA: TGTGCCAGCAGCCAAGACTTAGCGGGGTCCGCTCGAGAGACCCAGTACTTC.

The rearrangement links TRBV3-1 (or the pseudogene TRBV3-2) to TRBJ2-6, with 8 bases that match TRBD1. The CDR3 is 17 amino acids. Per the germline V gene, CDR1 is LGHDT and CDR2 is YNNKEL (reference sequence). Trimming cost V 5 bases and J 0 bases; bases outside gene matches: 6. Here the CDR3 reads CASSTRQGYSGANVLTF. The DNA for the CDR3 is TGTGCCAGCAGCACAAGACAGGGGTACTCTGGGGCCAACGTCCTGACTTTC.

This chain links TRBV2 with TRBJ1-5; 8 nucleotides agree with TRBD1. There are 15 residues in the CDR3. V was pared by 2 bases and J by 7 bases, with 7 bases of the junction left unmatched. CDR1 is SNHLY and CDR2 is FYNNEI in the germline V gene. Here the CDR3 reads CASSETRDRYQPQHF. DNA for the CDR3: TGTGCCAGCAGTGAAACCCGGGACAGGTACCAGCCCCAGCATTTT.

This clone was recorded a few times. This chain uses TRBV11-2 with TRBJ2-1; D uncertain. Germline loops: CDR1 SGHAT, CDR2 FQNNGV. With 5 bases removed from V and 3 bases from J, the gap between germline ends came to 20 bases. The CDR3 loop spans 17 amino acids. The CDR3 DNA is TGTGCCAGCAGCAGCTTAGTAGCCCCGGCCGGCTACAATGAGCAGTTCTTC. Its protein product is CASSSLVAPAGYNEQFF. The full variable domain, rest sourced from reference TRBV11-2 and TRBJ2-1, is EAGVAQSPRYKIIEKRQSVAFWCNPISGHATLYWYQQILGQGPKLLIQFQNNGVVDDSQLPKDRFSAERLKGVDSTLKIQPAKLEDSAVYLCASSSLVAPAGYNEQFFGPGTRLTVL.

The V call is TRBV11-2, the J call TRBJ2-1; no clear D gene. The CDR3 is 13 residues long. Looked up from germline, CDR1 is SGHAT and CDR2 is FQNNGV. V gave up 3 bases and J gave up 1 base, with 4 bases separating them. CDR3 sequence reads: CASSFRSYNEQFF. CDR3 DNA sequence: TGTGCCAGCAGCTTTCGGTCCTACAATGAGCAGTTCTTC. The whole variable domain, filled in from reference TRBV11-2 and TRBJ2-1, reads EAGVAQSPRYKIIEKRQSVAFWCNPISGHATLYWYQQILGQGPKLLIQFQNNGVVDDSQLPKDRFSAERLKGVDSTLKIQPAKLEDSAVYLCASSFRSYNEQFFGPGTRLTVL.

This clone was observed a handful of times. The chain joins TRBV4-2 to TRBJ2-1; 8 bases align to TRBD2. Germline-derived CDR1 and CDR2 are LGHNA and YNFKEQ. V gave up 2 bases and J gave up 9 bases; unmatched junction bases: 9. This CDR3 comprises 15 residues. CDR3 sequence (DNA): TGTGCCAGCAGCCAATCGGGACTAGGATTGGGTGAGCAGTTCTTC. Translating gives CASSQSGLGLGEQFF.

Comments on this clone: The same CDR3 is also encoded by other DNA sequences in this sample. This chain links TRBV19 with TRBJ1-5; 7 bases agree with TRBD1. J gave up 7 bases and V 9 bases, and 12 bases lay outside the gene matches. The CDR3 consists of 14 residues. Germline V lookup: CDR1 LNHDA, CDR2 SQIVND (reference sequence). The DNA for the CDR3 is TGTGCCAGCGTCGGGACAGCTAGTGGACAGCCCCAGCATTTT. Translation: CASVGTASGQPQHF.

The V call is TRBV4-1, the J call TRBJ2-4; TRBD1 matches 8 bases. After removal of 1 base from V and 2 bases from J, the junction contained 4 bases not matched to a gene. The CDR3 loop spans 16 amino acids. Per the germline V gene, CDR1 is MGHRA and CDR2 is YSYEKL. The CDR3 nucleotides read TGCGCCAGCAGCCAAGGTCGACAGGGGTCCAAAAACATTCAGTACTTC. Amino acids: CASSQGRQGSKNIQYF.

CDR3 sequence: CASSSRGRGYTF. The DNA of the CDR3 is TGCGCCAGCAGCTCTAGGGGGCGCGGCTACACCTTC. The chain carries TRBV4-3 and TRBJ1-2; 7 bases agree with TRBD1. Unmatched junction bases numbered 5, after V lost 5 bases and J lost 8 bases. CDR1 and CDR2 (germline): LGHNA, YSLEER. The CDR3 sequence is 12 residues long.

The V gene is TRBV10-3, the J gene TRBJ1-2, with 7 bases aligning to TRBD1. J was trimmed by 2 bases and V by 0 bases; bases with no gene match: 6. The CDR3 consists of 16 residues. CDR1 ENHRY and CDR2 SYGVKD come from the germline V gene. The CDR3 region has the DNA TGTGCCATCAGTGAGTCTACCACAGGGGCCAACTATGGCTACACCTTC. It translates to CAISESTTGANYGYTF.

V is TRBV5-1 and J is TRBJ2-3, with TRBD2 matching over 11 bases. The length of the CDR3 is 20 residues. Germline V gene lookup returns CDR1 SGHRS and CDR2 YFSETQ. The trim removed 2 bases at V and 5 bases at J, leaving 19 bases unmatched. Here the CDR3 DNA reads TGCGCCAGCAGCTTCCGCGGGGCGGGACTAGCGGCCCGGGTGGGAGATACGCAGTATTTT. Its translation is CASSFRGAGLAARVGDTQYF.